The rows below give T cell receptor beta chains drawn from one sample of a study of blood T cell repertoires in COVID-19. This table comes from immunoSEQ multiplex PCR, and its TCRdb copy is limited to in-frame clones, with some not included. The table includes hundreds of thousands of clones, about 85% detected once. The specimen was peripheral blood. All receptors derive from a woman aged 18-29 years who had recovered from COVID-19. CDR3s include the opening cysteine and the closing phenylalanine or tryptophan. D genes are given only for firm matches. A clone size is listed for some rows: how often the clone was seen (once, few, many), or a class if it is expanded.

v_call	j_call	clone_size	d_call	cdr3_nt	cdr3_aa
TRBV13	TRBJ2-5	.	TRBD2	TGTGCCAGCAGCTTATGGGGGGGTGAGACCCAGTACTTC	CASSLWGGETQYF
TRBV20-1	TRBJ1-1	.	.	TGCAGTGCTAGTCGGGGGAGGACTGAAGCTTTCTTT	CSASRGRTEAFF
TRBV6-5	TRBJ2-2	few	TRBD1	TGTGCCAGCAGTAAGGACAGGCGGCCCACCGGGGAGCTGTTTTTT	CASSKDRRPTGELFF
TRBV13	TRBJ2-2	once	.	TGTGCCAGCAGCTTAGGGCAGGGATTCACCGGGGAGCTGTTTTTT	CASSLGQGFTGELFF
TRBV2	TRBJ2-2	.	.	TGTGCCAGCAAGGCCGCCAGGGCGGCCGGGGAGCTGTTTTTT	CASKAARAAGELFF
TRBV6-6	TRBJ1-1	few	.	TGTGCCAGCAGTCCTACACAGGGCAACACTGAAGCTTTCTTT	CASSPTQGNTEAFF
TRBV7-3	TRBJ2-1	.	TRBD2	TGTGCCAGCAGCCTATTCGAGGCTAGCGGGTTTAATGAGCAGTTCTTC	CASSLFEASGFNEQFF
TRBV6-5	TRBJ1-5	.	.	TGTGCCAGCAGTTATTCCTCCGGGGGTCAGCCCCAGCATTTT	CASSYSSGGQPQHF
TRBV18	TRBJ1-2	.	TRBD1	TGTGCCAGCTCATTACAGGGGGCTGGGTATGGCTACACCTTC	CASSLQGAGYGYTF
TRBV19	TRBJ2-5	.	.	TGTGCCAGTAGCCCTCTGGGGGCTGGGACCCAGTACTTC	CASSPLGAGTQYF
TRBV4-3	TRBJ2-1	.	TRBD2	TGCGCCAGCAGCCAAGGGGCTAGCGGGAGTCTCGGTAATGAGCAGTTCTTC	CASSQGASGSLGNEQFF
TRBV9	TRBJ2-1	once	.	TGTGCCAGCAGCCCTAGCCTGGGGATCTACAATGAGCAGTTCTTC	CASSPSLGIYNEQFF
TRBV27	TRBJ2-7	.	TRBD1	TGTGCCAGCAGTTTTTCGGGACAGTTCTACGAGCAGTACTTC	CASSFSGQFYEQYF
TRBV24-1	TRBJ2-3	.	TRBD2	TGTGCCACCAGTGACCTGACTAGCGGGAGATCCACAGATACGCAGTATTTT	CATSDLTSGRSTDTQYF
TRBV5-1	TRBJ2-1	.	TRBD2	TGCGCCAGCGATCCTAGCGGTTCCTACAATGAGCAGTTCTTC	CASDPSGSYNEQFF
TRBV6-5	TRBJ1-1	.	.	TGTGCCAGCAGTTACTCGCTACAGGCGAACACTGAAGCTTTCTTT	CASSYSLQANTEAFF
TRBV19	TRBJ1-4	.	.	TGTGCCAGTAGTGCGAGTCGGTGGACTAATGAAAAACTGTTTTTT	CASSASRWTNEKLFF
TRBV5-4	TRBJ1-1	.	.	TGTGCCAGCAGCTTGGGCCGCGGCACTGAAGCTTTCTTT	CASSLGRGTEAFF
TRBV10-3	TRBJ1-2	.	.	TGTGCCATCAGTGTAGGGGATGGCTACACCTTC	CAISVGDGYTF
TRBV7-7	TRBJ2-2	.	TRBD2	TGTGCCAGCAGCTTGATAGCGGGAACCACCGGGGAGCTGTTTTTT	CASSLIAGTTGELFF
TRBV30	TRBJ2-1	.	.	TGTGCCTGGAGTGTTCGGGAGAGGGGCAATGAGCAGTTCTTC	CAWSVRERGNEQFF
TRBV18	TRBJ1-2	.	TRBD1	TGTGCCAGCCCAGACGACAGGGGAAGAAACTATGGCTACACCTTC	CASPDDRGRNYGYTF
TRBV27	TRBJ2-1	.	.	TGTGCCAGCAAGGGCGGGGGCGACTCCTACAATGAGCAGTTCTTC	CASKGGGDSYNEQFF
TRBV4-3	TRBJ2-1	.	.	TGCGCCAGCAGCCAAGATTCCCCTCTAGTGAGCTCCTACAATGAGCAGTTCTTC	CASSQDSPLVSSYNEQFF
TRBV9	TRBJ2-1	.	.	TGTGCCAGCAGCGTAGGACTCACCGGGTCCTACAATGAGCAGTTCTTC	CASSVGLTGSYNEQFF
TRBV13	TRBJ2-7	.	TRBD2	TGTGCCAGCAGCTTAACCCGGAGCGGGAGCCTATACGAGCAGTACTTC	CASSLTRSGSLYEQYF
TRBV6-5	TRBJ2-5	once	TRBD2	TGTGCCAGCATCCTAGCGGGAGTGAGGCAAGAGACCCAGTACTTC	CASILAGVRQETQYF
TRBV29-1	TRBJ2-7	.	.	TGCAGCGTGACAGGTGGGGGCGCCGAGCAGTACTTC	CSVTGGGAEQYF
TRBV14	TRBJ2-2	.	TRBD1	TGTGCCAGCAGCCGAGGGGACAGGGTATTCACCGGGGAGCTGTTTTTT	CASSRGDRVFTGELFF
TRBV19	TRBJ2-7	once	.	TGTGCCAGTAGTATGGCCAGCGGTTGGTCCAACACCTACGAGCAGTACTTC	CASSMASGWSNTYEQYF
TRBV6-5	TRBJ1-2	.	TRBD1	TGTGCCAGCAGTTCCGGGACAGTGGGATATGGCTACACCTTC	CASSSGTVGYGYTF
TRBV4-3	TRBJ1-1	.	.	TGCGCCAGCAGCCAGACTGGTGGGAACACTGAAGCTTTCTTT	CASSQTGGNTEAFF
TRBV10-3	TRBJ1-5	.	.	TGTGCCATCAGGGAAGAGAGGGCCAATCAGCCCCAGCATTTT	CAIREERANQPQHF
TRBV27	TRBJ1-6	.	.	TGTGCCAGCAGTCTTTTAACAGGGTCTTATTCACCCCTCCACTTT	CASSLLTGSYSPLHF
TRBV14	TRBJ1-2	.	.	TGTGCCAGCAGCCGCGATACAGCCCTCCGTGGCTACACCTTC	CASSRDTALRGYTF
TRBV6-2/TRBV6-3	TRBJ1-2	.	.	TGTGCCAGCAGTTACGGGTTCCTTATCCAGGATGGCTACACCTTC	CASSYGFLIQDGYTF
TRBV2	TRBJ2-5	once	TRBD1	TGTGCCAGCAGTGCGGACAGGCCTAAAGAGACCCAGTACTTC	CASSADRPKETQYF
TRBV7-9	TRBJ2-7	.	.	TGTGCCAGCAGCTCCCGGGACAAGGGACCCCTTAGCTCCTACGAGCAGTACTTC	CASSSRDKGPLSSYEQYF
TRBV25-1	TRBJ1-4	.	.	TGTGCCAGCAGTGAAATGGGGGCAGGGGATGAAAAACTGTTTTTT	CASSEMGAGDEKLFF
TRBV4-2	TRBJ1-1	few	TRBD1	TGTGCCAGCAGCCAGGACAGGGGCGGGGGGACTGAAGCTTTCTTT	CASSQDRGGGTEAFF